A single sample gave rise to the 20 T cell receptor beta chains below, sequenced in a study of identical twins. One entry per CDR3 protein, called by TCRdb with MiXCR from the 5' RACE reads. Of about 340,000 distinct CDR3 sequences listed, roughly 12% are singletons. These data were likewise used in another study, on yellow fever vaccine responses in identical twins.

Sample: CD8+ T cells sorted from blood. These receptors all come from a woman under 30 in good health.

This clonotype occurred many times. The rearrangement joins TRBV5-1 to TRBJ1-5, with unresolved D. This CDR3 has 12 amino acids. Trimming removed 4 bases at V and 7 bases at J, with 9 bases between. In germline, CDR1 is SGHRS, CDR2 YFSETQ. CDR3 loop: CASSHTDQPQHF. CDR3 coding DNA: TGCGCCAGCAGCCATACAGACCAGCCCCAGCATTTT.

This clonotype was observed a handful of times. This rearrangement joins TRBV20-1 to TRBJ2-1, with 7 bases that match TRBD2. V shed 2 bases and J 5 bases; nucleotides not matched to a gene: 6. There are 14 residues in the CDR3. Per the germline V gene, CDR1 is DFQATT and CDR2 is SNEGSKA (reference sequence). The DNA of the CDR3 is TGCAGTGCTAGAAGACTAGCAGCCAACAATGAGCAGTTCTTC. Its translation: CSARRLAANNEQFF.

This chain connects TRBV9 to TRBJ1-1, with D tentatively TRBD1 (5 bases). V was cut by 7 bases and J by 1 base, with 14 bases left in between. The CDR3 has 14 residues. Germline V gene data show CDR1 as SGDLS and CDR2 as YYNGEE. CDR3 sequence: CASGDPGRNTEAFF. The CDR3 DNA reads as TGTGCCAGCGGCGATCCAGGGCGGAACACTGAAGCTTTCTTT.

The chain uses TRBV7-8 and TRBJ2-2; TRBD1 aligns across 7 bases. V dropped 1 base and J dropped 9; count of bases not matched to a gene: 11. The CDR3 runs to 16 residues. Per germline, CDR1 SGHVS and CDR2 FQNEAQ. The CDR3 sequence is CASSLEVGTATRELFF. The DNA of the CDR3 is TGTGCCAGCAGCTTAGAGGTCGGGACAGCGACTCGGGAGCTGTTTTTT.

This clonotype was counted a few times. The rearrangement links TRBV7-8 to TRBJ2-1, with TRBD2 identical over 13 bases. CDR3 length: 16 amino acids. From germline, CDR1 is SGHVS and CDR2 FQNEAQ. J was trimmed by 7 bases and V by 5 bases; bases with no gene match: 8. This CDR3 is CASSLTGLAGVNEQFF. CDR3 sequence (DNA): TGTGCCAGCAGCCTAACTGGACTAGCGGGAGTAAATGAGCAGTTCTTC.

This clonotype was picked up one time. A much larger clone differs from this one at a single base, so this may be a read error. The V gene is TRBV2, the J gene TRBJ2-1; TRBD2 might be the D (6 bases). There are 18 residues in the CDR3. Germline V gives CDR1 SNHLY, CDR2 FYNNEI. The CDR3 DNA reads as TGTGACAGCATGGCCGGGGCGGAGGGCCCTAGCTCCTACAATGAGCAGTTCTTC. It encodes CDSMAGAEGPSSYNEQFF.

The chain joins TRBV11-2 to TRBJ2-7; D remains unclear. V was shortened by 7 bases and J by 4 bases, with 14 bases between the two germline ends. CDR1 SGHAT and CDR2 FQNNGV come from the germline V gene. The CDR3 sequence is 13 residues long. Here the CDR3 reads CASTTGRVYEQYF. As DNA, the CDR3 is TGTGCCAGCACCACCGGAAGAGTATACGAGCAGTACTTC.

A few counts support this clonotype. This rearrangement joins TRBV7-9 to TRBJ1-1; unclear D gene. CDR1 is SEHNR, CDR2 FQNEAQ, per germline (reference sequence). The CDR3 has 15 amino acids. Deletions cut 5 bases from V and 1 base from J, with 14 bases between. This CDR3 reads CASSPPLPWNTEAFF. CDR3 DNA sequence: TGTGCCAGCAGCCCCCCGCTCCCCTGGAACACTGAAGCTTTCTTT.

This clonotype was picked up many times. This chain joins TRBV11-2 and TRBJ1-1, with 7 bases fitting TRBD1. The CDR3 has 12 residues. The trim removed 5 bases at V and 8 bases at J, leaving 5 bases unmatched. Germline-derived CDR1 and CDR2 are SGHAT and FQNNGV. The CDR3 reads CASSAGQLEAFF. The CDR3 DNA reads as TGTGCCAGCAGCGCGGGACAGTTAGAAGCTTTCTTT. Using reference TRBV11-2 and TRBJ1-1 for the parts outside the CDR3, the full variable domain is EAGVAQSPRYKIIEKRQSVAFWCNPISGHATLYWYQQILGQGPKLLIQFQNNGVVDDSQLPKDRFSAERLKGVDSTLKIQPAKLEDSAVYLCASSAGQLEAFFGQGTRLTVV.

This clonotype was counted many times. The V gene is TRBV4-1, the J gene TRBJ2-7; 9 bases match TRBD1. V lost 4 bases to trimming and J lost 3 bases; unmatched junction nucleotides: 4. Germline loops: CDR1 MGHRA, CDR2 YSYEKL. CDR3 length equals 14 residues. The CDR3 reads CASSPGTGYYEQYV. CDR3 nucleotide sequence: TGCGCCAGCAGCCCCGGGACAGGGTACTACGAGCAGTACGTC.

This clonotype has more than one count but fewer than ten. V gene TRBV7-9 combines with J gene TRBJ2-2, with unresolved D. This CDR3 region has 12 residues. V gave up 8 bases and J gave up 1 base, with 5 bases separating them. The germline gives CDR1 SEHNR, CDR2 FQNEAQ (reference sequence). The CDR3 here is CASELNTGELFF. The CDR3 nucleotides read TGTGCCAGCGAATTGAACACCGGGGAGCTGTTTTTT.

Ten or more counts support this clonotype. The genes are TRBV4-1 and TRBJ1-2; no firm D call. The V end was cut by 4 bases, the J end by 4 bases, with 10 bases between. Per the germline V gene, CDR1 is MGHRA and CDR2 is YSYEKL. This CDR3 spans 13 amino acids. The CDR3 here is CASSRHLFYGYTF. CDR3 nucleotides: TGCGCCAGCAGCCGACACCTTTTCTATGGCTACACCTTC.

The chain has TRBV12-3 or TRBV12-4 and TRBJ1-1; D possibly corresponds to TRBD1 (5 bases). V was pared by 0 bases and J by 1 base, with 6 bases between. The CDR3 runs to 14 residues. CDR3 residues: CASSLATENTEAFF. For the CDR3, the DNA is TGTGCCAGCAGTTTAGCGACAGAGAACACTGAAGCTTTCTTT.

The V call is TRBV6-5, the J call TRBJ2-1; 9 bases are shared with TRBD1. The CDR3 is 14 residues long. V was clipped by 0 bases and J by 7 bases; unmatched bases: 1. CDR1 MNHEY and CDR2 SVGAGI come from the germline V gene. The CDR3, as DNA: TGTGCCAGCAGTTACTCCGGGACAGGGAATGAGCAGTTCTTC. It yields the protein CASSYSGTGNEQFF.

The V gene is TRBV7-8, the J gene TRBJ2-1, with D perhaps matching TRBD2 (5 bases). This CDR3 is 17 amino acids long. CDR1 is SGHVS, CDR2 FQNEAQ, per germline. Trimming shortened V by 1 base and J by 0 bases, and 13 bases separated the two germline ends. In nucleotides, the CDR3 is TGTGCCAGCAGCTTAGACTGGCGGGTAAGCTCCTACAATGAGCAGTTCTTC. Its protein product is CASSLDWRVSSYNEQFF. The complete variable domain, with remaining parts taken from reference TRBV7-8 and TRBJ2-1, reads GAGVSQSPRYKVAKRGQDVALRCDPISGHVSLFWYQQALGQGPEFLTYFQNEAQLDKSGLPSDRFFAERPEGSVSTLKIQRTQQEDSAVYLCASSLDWRVSSYNEQFFGPGTRLTVL.

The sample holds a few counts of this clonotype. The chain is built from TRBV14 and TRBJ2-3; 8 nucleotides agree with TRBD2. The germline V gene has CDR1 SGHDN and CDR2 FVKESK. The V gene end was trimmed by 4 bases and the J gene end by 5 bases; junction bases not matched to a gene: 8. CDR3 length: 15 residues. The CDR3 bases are TGTGCCAGCAGCCCGACTAGCGAGCGGGGAGATACGCAGTATTTT. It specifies CASSPTSERGDTQYF.

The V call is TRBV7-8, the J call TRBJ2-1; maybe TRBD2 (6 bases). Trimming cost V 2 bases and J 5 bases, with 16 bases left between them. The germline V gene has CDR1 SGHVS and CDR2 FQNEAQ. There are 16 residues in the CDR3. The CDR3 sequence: CASSLKEGLANNEQFF. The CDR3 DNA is TGTGCCAGCAGCTTAAAGGAGGGTCTCGCGAACAATGAGCAGTTCTTC.

The CDR3 is CSVVIGPGELFF. The CDR3 bases are TGCAGCGTTGTCATCGGTCCCGGGGAGCTGTTTTTT. This chain links TRBV29-1 with TRBJ2-2; D unclear. The CDR3 sequence is 12 residues long. Looked up from germline, CDR1 is SQVTM and CDR2 is ANQGSEA. The ends were cut back, 4 bases at V and 6 bases at J, with 9 bases in the middle.

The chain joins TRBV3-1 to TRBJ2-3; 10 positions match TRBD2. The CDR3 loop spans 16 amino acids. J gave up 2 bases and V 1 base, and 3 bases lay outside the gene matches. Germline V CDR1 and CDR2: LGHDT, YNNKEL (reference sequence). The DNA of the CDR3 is TGTGCCAGCAGCCAAGCTCTAGCGGGAGCCACAGATACGCAGTATTTT. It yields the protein CASSQALAGATDTQYF.

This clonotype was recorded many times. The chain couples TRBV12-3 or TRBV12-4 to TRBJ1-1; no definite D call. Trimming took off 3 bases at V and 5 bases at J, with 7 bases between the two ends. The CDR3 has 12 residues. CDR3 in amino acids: CASSFLNTEAFF. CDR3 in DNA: TGTGCCAGCAGTTTTCTCAATACTGAAGCTTTCTTT.